The sequence of this TCR beta chain was determined in a study of blood T cell repertoires in COVID-19. Turning to the study itself: Donors in the United States, Italy and Spain gave samples during acute or convalescent COVID-19. PBMCs, B-cell-depleted T cells, or T cells were the source of the cDNA or gDNA that made up the material.

How the authors handled the data: Amplified reference gene primers provided the basis for estimating nucleated cell counts. Clones were sequenced by immunoSEQ multiplex PCR, and TCRdb holds only the in-frame ones, with some missing. V and J calls and clone size are given by that table; D and trimming were obtained from the DNA. The sample carries a few hundred thousand clones, roughly 80% recorded once. The Seattle patients joined while their infection was active and were tracked longitudinally afterward. V lost 7 bases, J lost 6 bases, and 8 bases stayed unmatched. This CDR3 contains 13 residues. Germline loops: CDR1 MDHEN, CDR2 SYDVKM.

This chain joins TRBV28 and TRBJ1-1; 7 nucleotides agree with TRBD1. Sequencing was carried out using peripheral blood. The sequence came from a person aged 65 to 79 with COVID-19, enrolled during active disease. The CDR3 DNA is TGTGCCAGCACCTCGGACAGGCCCCCTGAAGCTTTCTTT. The encoded protein is CASTSDRPPEAFF.